The clone carrying this TCR beta chain was seen only a few times. The antigen remains unidentified. A clone one base away is much larger, so this may be a read error. Germline CDR1 is MNHEY and CDR2 is SVGAGI. J gave up 1 base and V 7 bases, and 6 bases lay outside the gene matches. There are 14 residues in the CDR3. 5'RACE generated cDNA with 10-nucleotide random UMIs. Each CDR3 protein is one row after TCRdb ran MiXCR on the 5' RACE reads. The sample yields 87,000 or so distinct CDR3 sequences, roughly 3.5% seen once. This sample was included in a study of neurological immune-mediated disorders. The study, taken as a whole, reports: CDR3 amino acid sequences of expanded clones were not shared across subjects, a result suggesting private repertoires in all groups.

The chain employs TRBV6-5 and TRBJ1-1; 7 positions match TRBD1. The specimen sequenced was PBMCs. The clonotype comes from a woman younger than 35 with multiple sclerosis. Written as DNA, the CDR3 is TGTGCCAGCAATAAACAGGGGCCGAACACTGAAGCTTTCTTT. The encoded protein is CASNKQGPNTEAFF.